Below are 19 T cell receptor beta chains sequenced from a single sample in a study of CXCR3-negative and CXCR3-positive naive CD8 T cells. Study-wide results and caveats: Naive cells that were CXCR3-positive had more hydrophobic TRB CDR3s (compared with CXCR3-negative naive cells).

It was by 5' RACE with UMI labels that the TRB cDNA libraries were prepared. TCRdb reanalyzed the 5' RACE reads, giving one entry per CDR3 protein sequence and no DNA. In total, the table holds under 85,000 distinct CDR3 sequences. These receptors lack a known antigen. Sequences were obtained from naive CXCR3+ CD8+ T cells from blood. The subset: CD45RO-CCR7+CD27+CD95- naive CD8+ T cells expressing CXCR3 (TNR3+). The receptors were gathered from a human donor in good health. Some clones in this sample may be carry-over from other donors' samples.

J is TRBJ2-7 and V is TRBV2. CDR3 length equals 15 residues. Germline V CDR1 and CDR2: SNHLY, FYNNEI. The CDR3 region is CATHFDDKLSYEQYF. Drawing the rest from reference TRBV2 and TRBJ2-7, the complete variable domain is EPEVTQTPSHQVTQMGQEVILRCVPISNHLYFYWYRQILGQKVEFLVSFYNNEISEKSEIFDDQFSVERPDGSNFTLKIRSTKLEDSAMYFCATHFDDKLSYEQYFGPGTRLTVT.

The chain is built from TRBV7-9 and TRBJ2-1. CDR1 and CDR2 from the germline V gene are SEHNR and FQNEAQ (reference sequence). CDR3 length: 16 residues. CDR3 amino acids: CASSPPTRSSYNEQFF.

This chain uses TRBV12-3 or TRBV12-4 with TRBJ2-1; the TCRdb D gene call, TRBD2, has no DNA to confirm it. The CDR3 runs 17 residues. CDR3 in amino acids: CASSLGASGGPYNEQFF.

The V and J genes are TRBV20-1 and TRBJ1-2; TCRdb indicates TRBD1, and absent DNA this call remains unverified. The CDR3 has 14 residues. Germline V gene sequence: CDR1 DFQATT, CDR2 SNEGSKA (reference sequence). CDR3 protein: CSAGPTGRLDGYTF.

This chain links TRBV13 with TRBJ2-3; TCRdb reports TRBD1, a call that lacks DNA to check it against. The CDR3 has 15 residues. Germline V gives CDR1 PRHDT, CDR2 FYEKMQ (reference sequence). CDR3 in amino acids: CASSLSGGAADTQYF.

The rearrangement links TRBV28 to TRBJ2-5; TCRdb names TRBD2, which stays unverified in the absence of DNA. This CDR3 has 15 amino acids. CDR1 is MDHEN and CDR2 is SYDVKM in the germline V gene. The chain's CDR3 is CASSTPSGGGETQYF.

This chain joins TRBV29-1 and TRBJ2-1; TCRdb outputs TRBD2, but without DNA this stays unchecked. Germline V gene lookup returns CDR1 SQVTM and CDR2 ANQGSEA. There are 12 residues in the CDR3. CDR3 loop: CSLLAGYNEQFF.

The chain recombines TRBV12-3 or TRBV12-4 with TRBJ2-1; TCRdb's D call, TRBD1, is unchecked because there is no DNA. The CDR3 contains 14 residues. The CDR3 spells CASSLFGQDNEQFF.

The chain uses TRBV27 and TRBJ2-1. The germline gives CDR1 MNHEY, CDR2 SMNVEV (reference sequence). CDR3 length: 13 amino acids. The CDR3 sequence: CASSLSGVNEQFF.

The chain couples TRBV7-2 to TRBJ1-2. The germline CDR1 and CDR2 sequences are SGHTA and FQGNSA. This CDR3 spans 14 amino acids. The CDR3 loop is CASSFLGELYGYTF.

The chain joins TRBV20-1 to TRBJ2-2; TCRdb's D gene call, TRBD1, goes unchecked for lack of DNA. The CDR3 length is 14 residues. Per germline, CDR1 DFQATT and CDR2 SNEGSKA (reference sequence). CDR3 in amino acids: CSAAVPGLRGELFF.

The chain employs TRBV7-2 and TRBJ2-3; as DNA is missing, the TRBD2 call by TCRdb cannot be tested. This CDR3 comprises 16 residues. The germline V gene has CDR1 SGHTA and CDR2 FQGNSA. CDR3 sequence: CASSLVAGPGTDTQYF.

J is TRBJ2-3 and V is TRBV6-4; lacking DNA, the TRBD1 call made by TCRdb goes unchecked. Germline CDR1 reads MRHNA; CDR2 reads SNTAGT. The CDR3 contains 15 residues. This chain's CDR3 is CASQNPGGSTDTQYF.

Here the CDR3 reads CASSSGTGGNQPQHF. This sequence joins TRBV27 and TRBJ1-5; TCRdb's D call of TRBD1 is untestable without DNA. The V gene's germline CDR1 is MNHEY and CDR2 SMNVEV (reference sequence). This CDR3 is built from 15 residues.

This sequence joins TRBV5-1 and TRBJ2-1; TCRdb designates TRBD1, a call that cannot be tested without DNA. CDR3 length: 15 residues. Looked up from germline, CDR1 is SGHRS and CDR2 is YFSETQ. This CDR3 reads CASSLGPGSNNEQFF.

V is TRBV15 and J is TRBJ2-1; the D call of TRBD1 rests on TCRdb alone, since no DNA is present to check it. This CDR3 has 15 amino acids. The germline V gene encodes CDR1 LNHNV and CDR2 YYDKDF (reference sequence). CDR3 amino acids: CATSRDGIAMGEQFF.

The chain carries TRBV20-1 and TRBJ2-7; the D call from TCRdb, TRBD1, cannot be confirmed without DNA. The CDR3 length is 11 residues. Germline V lookup: CDR1 DFQATT, CDR2 SNEGSKA (reference sequence). The CDR3 loop is CSALTGFEQYF.

The V call is TRBV29-1, the J call TRBJ2-4. From germline, CDR1 is SQVTM and CDR2 ANQGSEA. The CDR3 contains 15 residues. CDR3 region: CSVEGRHLAKNIQYF. Filled out from reference TRBV29-1 and TRBJ2-4, the complete variable domain reads SAVISQKPSRDICQRGTSLTIQCQVDSQVTMMFWYRQQPGQSLTLIATANQGSEATYESGFVIDKFPISRPNLTFSTLTVSNMSPEDSSIYLCSVEGRHLAKNIQYFGAGTRLSVL.

The V and J genes are TRBV5-1 and TRBJ2-1; TCRdb indicates TRBD2, and absent DNA this call remains unverified. The CDR3 contains 19 residues. The germline V gene has CDR1 SGHRS and CDR2 YFSETQ. The CDR3 loop reads CASEPGGTSGGGSYNEQFF.